The 25 T cell receptor beta chains below all came from one sample that was sequenced in a study of blood T cells in healthy people across ages. Primed by a sample-barcoded 5' primer and a J-beta primer mix, a second PCR proceeded for roughly 6 to 12 cycles. TCRdb independently ran MiXCR on the 5' RACE reads; one entry per CDR3 protein. The data contain over 600,000 distinct CDR3 sequences, 20% to 25% of them singletons. Sequencing used blood. These receptors originate from a man between 70 and 80 years old in good health.

Turning to this clonotype: This may be a read error, as it is one base from a much larger clone. The genes are TRBV18 and TRBJ1-1; D is unclear. The CDR3 is 15 residues long. Germline loops: CDR1 KGHSH, CDR2 LQKENI. The CDR3 reads CVSSPPRRMNTEAFF. In DNA, the CDR3 is TGTGTCAGCTCACCACCTAGACGGATGAACACTGAAGCTTTCTTT.

This chain uses TRBV2 with TRBJ2-1; TRBD2 matches at 14 bases. The CDR3 has 16 residues. Germline trimming cut 6 bases from V and 5 bases from J; bases unmatched to any gene: 6. Looked up from germline, CDR1 is SNHLY and CDR2 is FYNNEI. The DNA of the CDR3 is TGTGCCAGCAGCCGTGGGACTAGCGGGAGAGACAATGAGCAGTTCTTC. Its translation is CASSRGTSGRDNEQFF.

This clonotype was seen a few times. The V gene is TRBV12-3 or TRBV12-4, the J gene TRBJ2-7, with 10 bases identical to TRBD2. CDR3 length: 15 amino acids. The V and J ends lost 2 bases and 5 bases, in that order; junction bases with no gene match: 6. CDR3 region: CASSLWASGSNEQYF. Written as DNA, the CDR3 is TGTGCCAGCAGTTTATGGGCTAGCGGGAGTAACGAGCAGTACTTC.

This clonotype was counted a few times. The chain has TRBV29-1 and TRBJ2-5, with TRBD2 identical over 8 bases. CDR3 length: 15 amino acids. CDR1 is SQVTM and CDR2 is ANQGSEA in the germline V gene. J lost 2 bases, V lost 6 bases, and 11 bases had no gene match. The CDR3 region is CSVYFLAGYQETQYF. The CDR3 nucleotides read TGCAGCGTATACTTCTTAGCGGGATATCAAGAGACCCAGTACTTC.

Points on this clonotype: One end of the junction varies from germline; a read error may be responsible. The CDR3 loop reads CASSPGLAGVKGEQFF. The CDR3, as DNA: TGCGCCAGCAGCCCGGGACTAGCGGGAGTGAAGGGTGAGCAGTTCTTC. The chain has TRBV12-3 or TRBV12-4 and TRBJ2-1; 14 positions match TRBD2. The CDR3 is made up of 16 amino acids.

This clonotype was counted only a few times. V gene TRBV28 combines with J gene TRBJ2-7; D is tentatively TRBD1 or TRBD2 (5 bases each). Trimming removed 6 bases from V and 6 bases from J, with 18 bases in between. There are 14 residues in the CDR3. Per the germline V gene, CDR1 is MDHEN and CDR2 is SYDVKM. Here the CDR3 DNA reads TGTGCCAGCAGCATCGGACCCTCTGGGACCGAGCAGTACTTC. It specifies CASSIGPSGTEQYF.

This clonotype was detected a few times. The chain is built from TRBV27 and TRBJ2-2; unclear D gene. With 7 bases removed from V and 3 bases from J, the gap between germline ends came to 18 bases. The CDR3 has 16 residues. CDR1 is MNHEY and CDR2 is SMNVEV in the germline V gene (reference sequence). The CDR3 bases are TGTGCCAGCAAGAGAGGCATAAATTTAGACACCGGGGAGCTGTTTTTT. The encoded protein is CASKRGINLDTGELFF.

This clonotype has more than one count but fewer than ten. This chain links TRBV20-1 with TRBJ1-4; 7 nucleotides line up with TRBD1. Germline CDR1 and CDR2: DFQATT and SNEGSKA (reference sequence). The CDR3 extends over 14 amino acids. The ends lost 1 base at V and 7 bases at J; junction bases unmatched: 6. The DNA for the CDR3 is TGCAGTGCTAGAGGACAGGGACCGGGTGAAAAACTGTTTTTT. Its translation is CSARGQGPGEKLFF.

This clonotype was recorded a few times. V usage is TRBV6-1 and J usage is TRBJ1-2, with unresolved D. From germline, CDR1 is MNHNS and CDR2 SASEGT. The CDR3 contains 15 residues. V was trimmed by 2 bases and J by 2 bases, leaving 12 bases between them. The CDR3 spells CASSESAVRNYGYTF. CDR3 sequence (DNA): TGTGCCAGCAGTGAATCGGCAGTGCGGAACTATGGCTACACCTTC.

In its sample, this clonotype was seen a few times. The chain carries TRBV4-1 and TRBJ2-1; no definite D call. Germline CDR1 MGHRA, CDR2 YSYEKL. The CDR3 sequence is 15 residues long. The V gene lost 1 base and the J gene lost 4 bases, with 11 bases spanning the gap. CDR3 nucleotides: TGCGCCAGCAGCCAAGGGTTTCAACTTTACAATGAGCAGTTCTTC. Amino acid sequence: CASSQGFQLYNEQFF.

As regards this clonotype: This may be a read error: a much more frequent sequence differs by one nucleotide. This chain uses TRBV12-3 or TRBV12-4 with TRBJ2-3; D is tentatively TRBD1 or TRBD2 (6 bases each). This CDR3 region has 15 residues. The CDR3 loop reads CASSSPWGREDAQYF. The CDR3 DNA sequence: TGTGCCAGCAGTTCCCCGTGGGGGCGGGAAGATGCGCAGTATTTT.

This sequence joins TRBV7-2 and TRBJ2-3; TRBD2 might be the D (6 bases). The V gene lost 1 base and the J gene lost 3 bases, with 8 bases spanning the gap. CDR3 length equals 14 residues. Germline CDR1 is SGHTA and CDR2 is FQGNSA. In nucleotides, the CDR3 is TGTGCCAGCAGCTTAGTTCGGGAGACAGATACGCAGTATTTT. Encoded protein: CASSLVRETDTQYF.

This chain uses TRBV7-9 with TRBJ2-5; tentative D call: TRBD1 (5 bases). Germline V lookup: CDR1 SEHNR, CDR2 FQNEAQ (reference sequence). Trimming removed 4 bases at V and 1 base at J, with 10 bases between. The CDR3 extends over 14 amino acids. CDR3 coding DNA: TGTGCCAGCAGCTGGAGACAGATCCAAGAGACCCAGTACTTC. Its protein is CASSWRQIQETQYF.

This clonotype was seen at least ten times. The chain links TRBV29-1 to TRBJ2-1, with TRBD2 matching over 7 bases. Germline V CDR1 and CDR2: SQVTM, ANQGSEA. The trim removed 4 bases at V and 5 bases at J, leaving 8 bases unmatched. CDR3 size: 14 residues. In nucleotides, the CDR3 is TGCAGCGTTGTATCTCTAGCGGCCGACAATGAGCAGTTCTTC. This gives the protein CSVVSLAADNEQFF.

The chain combines TRBV10-2 with TRBJ1-6; D not certain. The V end was cut by 5 bases, the J end by 5 bases, with 10 bases between. The CDR3 is 14 residues long. The germline V gene has CDR1 WSHSY and CDR2 SAAADI. The CDR3 here is CASSPGPNNSPLHF. CDR3 coding DNA: TGCGCCAGCAGTCCAGGTCCCAATAATTCACCCCTCCACTTT.

V usage is TRBV2 and J usage is TRBJ1-2; D is undetermined. Germline assignment: CDR1 SNHLY and CDR2 FYNNEI. V lost 3 bases to trimming and J lost 5 bases, with 16 bases between them. CDR3 length: 15 residues. The DNA of the CDR3 is TGTGCCAGCAGTGATAGTCCTCCAGAGTTATATGGCTACACCTTC. Amino acid sequence: CASSDSPPELYGYTF.

The sample holds many counts of this clonotype. The CDR3: CASSSGLAGRAKNIQYF. The CDR3 coding sequence is TGTGCCAGCAGCTCGGGACTAGCGGGGCGAGCCAAAAACATTCAGTACTTC. The J gene is TRBJ2-4, the V gene TRBV14; TRBD2 agrees at 13 bases. The CDR3 totals 17 residues. V lost 5 bases to trimming and J lost 0 bases; unmatched junction nucleotides: 4. In germline, CDR1 is SGHDN, CDR2 FVKESK.

This clonotype was seen just once. V and J are TRBV3-1 and TRBJ2-3; the D gene is possibly TRBD2 (6 bases). The V gene lost 0 bases and the J gene lost 7 bases, with 17 bases spanning the gap. The CDR3 spans 16 residues. Germline CDR1 is LGHDT and CDR2 is YNNKEL (reference sequence). In DNA form, the CDR3 reads TGTGCCAGCAGCCAAGATCTGGGGGGTCGGTTAAATACGCAGTATTTT. Translating gives CASSQDLGGRLNTQYF.

This clonotype was seen a few times. The genes are TRBV14 and TRBJ1-2; D gene ambiguous. Trimming removed 4 bases from V and 5 bases from J, with 11 bases in between. CDR3 length: 13 amino acids. Germline V gene data show CDR1 as SGHDN and CDR2 as FVKESK. CDR3 nucleotides: TGTGCCAGCAGCCCCACCCCGGGGTATGGCTACACCTTC. This codes for CASSPTPGYGYTF.

The CDR3 nucleotides read TGTGCCAGCAGTGCGATAGGACCGTACGAGCAGTACTTC. Translation gives CASSAIGPYEQYF. The chain couples TRBV28 to TRBJ2-1; no firm D call. Matching the DNA end better, TRBJ2-7 makes the J call doubtful. The CDR3 spans 13 residues. From germline, CDR1 is MDHEN and CDR2 SYDVKM.

This clonotype was detected only a few times. This chain uses TRBV7-9 with TRBJ2-6; D uncertain. This CDR3 comprises 16 residues. Looked up from germline, CDR1 is SEHNR and CDR2 is FQNEAQ (reference sequence). V was clipped by 5 bases and J by 0 bases, with 11 bases between them. The CDR3 spells CASSPRRVSGANVLTF. In nucleotides, the CDR3 is TGTGCCAGCAGCCCACGACGTGTCTCTGGGGCCAACGTCCTGACTTTC.

The V and J genes are TRBV7-8 and TRBJ2-3; weak D call: TRBD2 (5 bases). Germline CDR1 SGHVS, CDR2 FQNEAQ. The V end lost 0 bases, the J end lost 8 bases, and 9 bases lay between the germline ends. The CDR3 sequence is 13 residues long. Written as DNA, the CDR3 is TGTGCCAGCAGCTTAGCGGGAGAGGGTACGCAGTATTTT. Amino acid sequence: CASSLAGEGTQYF.

This chain links TRBV20-1 with TRBJ2-3, with D uncertain. CDR3 length: 13 residues. The ends were cut back, 0 bases at V and 0 bases at J, with 4 bases in the middle. Germline V CDR1 and CDR2: DFQATT, SNEGSKA (reference sequence). CDR3 in DNA: TGCAGTGCTAGAGAAACGAGCACAGATACGCAGTATTTT. Protein sequence: CSARETSTDTQYF.

This clonotype was detected only once. The genes are TRBV9 and TRBJ2-5; 8 nucleotides match TRBD2. The J call may be incorrect, as the DNA end agrees better with TRBJ2-7. Germline V gives CDR1 SGDLS, CDR2 YYNGEE. The CDR3 sequence is 14 residues long. CDR3 sequence: CASNGGDGAYEQYF. As DNA, the CDR3 is TGTGCCAGCAACGGGGGGGACGGAGCCTACGAGCAGTACTTC.

CDR3 residues: CASSERESRNEQFF. In nucleotides, the CDR3 is TGTGCCAGCAGTGAGCGGGAGAGTCGCAATGAGCAGTTCTTC. This sequence joins TRBV7-2 and TRBJ2-1, with 8 nucleotides matching TRBD2. J lost 6 bases, V lost 6 bases, and 7 bases had no gene match. Germline CDR1 and CDR2: SGHTA and FQGNSA. The CDR3 covers 14 residues.